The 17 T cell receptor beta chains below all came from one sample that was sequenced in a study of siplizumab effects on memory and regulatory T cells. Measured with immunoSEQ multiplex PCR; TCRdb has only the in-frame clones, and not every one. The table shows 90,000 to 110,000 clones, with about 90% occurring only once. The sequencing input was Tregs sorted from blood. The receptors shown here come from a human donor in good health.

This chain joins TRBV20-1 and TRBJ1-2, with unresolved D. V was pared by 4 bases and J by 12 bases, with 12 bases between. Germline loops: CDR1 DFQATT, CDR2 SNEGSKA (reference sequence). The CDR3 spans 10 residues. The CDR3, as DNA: TGCAGTGCTAAGACCCTACTCCACACCTTC. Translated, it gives CSAKTLLHTF.

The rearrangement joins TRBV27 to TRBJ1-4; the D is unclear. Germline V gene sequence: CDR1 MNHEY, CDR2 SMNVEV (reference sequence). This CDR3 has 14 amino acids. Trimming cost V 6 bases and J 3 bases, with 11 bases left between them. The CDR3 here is CASRFAGANEKLFF. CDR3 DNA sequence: TGTGCCAGCAGATTCGCTGGGGCTAATGAAAAACTGTTTTTT. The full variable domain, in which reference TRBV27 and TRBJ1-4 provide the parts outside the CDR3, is EAQVTQNPRYLITVTGKKLTVTCSQNMNHEYMSWYRQDPGLGLRQIYYSMNVEVTDKGDVPEGYKVSRKEKRNFPLILESPSPNQTSLYFCASRFAGANEKLFFGSGTQLSVL.

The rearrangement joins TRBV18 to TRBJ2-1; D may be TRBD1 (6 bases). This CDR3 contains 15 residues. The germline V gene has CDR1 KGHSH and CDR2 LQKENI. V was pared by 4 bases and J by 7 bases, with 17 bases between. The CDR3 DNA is TGTGCCAGCTCACAGGACAGAACCCCGGTGAATGAGCAGTTCTTC. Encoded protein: CASSQDRTPVNEQFF.

The CDR3 is CASASQGYTGELFF. The CDR3 region has the DNA TGCGCCAGCGCCTCCCAGGGATACACCGGGGAGCTGTTTTTT. The chain couples TRBV5-1 to TRBJ2-2, with a possible D match to TRBD1 (5 bases). CDR1 and CDR2 (germline): SGHRS, YFSETQ. The CDR3 spans 14 residues. Trimming took off 7 bases at V and 3 bases at J, with 13 bases between the two ends.

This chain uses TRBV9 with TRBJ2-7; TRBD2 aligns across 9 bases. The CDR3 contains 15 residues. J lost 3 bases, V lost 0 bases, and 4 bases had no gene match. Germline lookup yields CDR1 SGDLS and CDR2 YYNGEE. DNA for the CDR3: TGTGCCAGCAGCGTAGCTCCACTAGCGGGCTACGAGCAGTACTTC. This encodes CASSVAPLAGYEQYF.

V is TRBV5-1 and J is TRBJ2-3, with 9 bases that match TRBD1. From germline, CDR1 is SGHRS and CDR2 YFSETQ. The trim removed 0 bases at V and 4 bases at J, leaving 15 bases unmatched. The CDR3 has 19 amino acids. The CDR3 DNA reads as TGCGCCAGCAGCTTGGACCCTCCGGGACAGGGCCTAAAGGCAGATACGCAGTATTTT. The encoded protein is CASSLDPPGQGLKADTQYF.

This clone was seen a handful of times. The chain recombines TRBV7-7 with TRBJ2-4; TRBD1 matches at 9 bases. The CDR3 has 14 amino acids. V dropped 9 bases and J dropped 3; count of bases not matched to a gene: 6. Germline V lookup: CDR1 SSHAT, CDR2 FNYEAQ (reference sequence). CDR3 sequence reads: CARRDRVVKNIQYF. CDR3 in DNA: TGTGCCAGGAGGGACAGGGTGGTCAAAAACATTCAGTACTTC.

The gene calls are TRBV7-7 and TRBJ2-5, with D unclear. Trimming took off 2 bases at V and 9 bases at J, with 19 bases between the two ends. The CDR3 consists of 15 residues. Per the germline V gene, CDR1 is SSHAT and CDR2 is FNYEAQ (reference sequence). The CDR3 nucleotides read TGTGCCAGCAGCTTAAGCCTCAATTCGTTCCAGGCCCAGTACTTC. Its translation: CASSLSLNSFQAQYF. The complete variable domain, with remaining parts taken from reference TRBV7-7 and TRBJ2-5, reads GAGVSQSPRYKVTKRGQDVTLRCDPISSHATLYWYQQALGQGPEFLTYFNYEAQPDKSGLPSDRFSAERPEGSISTLTIQRTEQRDSAMYRCASSLSLNSFQAQYFGPGTRLLVL.

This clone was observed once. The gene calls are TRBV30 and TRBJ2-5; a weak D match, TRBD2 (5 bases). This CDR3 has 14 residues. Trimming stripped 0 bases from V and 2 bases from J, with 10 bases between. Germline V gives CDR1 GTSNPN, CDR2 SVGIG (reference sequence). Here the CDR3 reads CAWSVRRIQETQYF. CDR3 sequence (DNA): TGTGCCTGGAGTGTCCGGAGGATACAAGAGACCCAGTACTTC.

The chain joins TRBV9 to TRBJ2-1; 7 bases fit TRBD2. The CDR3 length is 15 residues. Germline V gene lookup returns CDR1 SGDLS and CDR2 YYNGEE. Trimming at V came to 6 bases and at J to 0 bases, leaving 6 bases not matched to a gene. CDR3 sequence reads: CASTALAVSYNEQFF. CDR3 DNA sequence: TGTGCCAGCACTGCCCTAGCGGTCTCCTACAATGAGCAGTTCTTC.

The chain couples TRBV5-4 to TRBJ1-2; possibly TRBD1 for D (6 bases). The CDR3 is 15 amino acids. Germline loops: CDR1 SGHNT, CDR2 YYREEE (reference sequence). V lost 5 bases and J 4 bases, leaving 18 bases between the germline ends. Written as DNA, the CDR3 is TGTGCCAGCAGGCCTCCGGGACACCAGACCTATGGCTACACCTTC. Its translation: CASRPPGHQTYGYTF.

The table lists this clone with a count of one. CDR3 bases: TGTGCCAGCTCATCAACCGGGACAGGGGGCGCGAACTATGGCTACACCTTC. Its protein is CASSSTGTGGANYGYTF. The V gene is TRBV18, the J gene TRBJ1-2; 12 bases map to TRBD1. This CDR3 contains 17 residues. J gave up 2 bases and V 5 bases, and 9 bases lay outside the gene matches. Germline V gives CDR1 KGHSH, CDR2 LQKENI.

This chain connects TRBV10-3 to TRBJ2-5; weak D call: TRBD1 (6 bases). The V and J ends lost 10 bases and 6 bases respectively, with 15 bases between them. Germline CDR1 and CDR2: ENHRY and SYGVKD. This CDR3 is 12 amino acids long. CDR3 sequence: CATTGTIKTQYF. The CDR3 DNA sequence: TGTGCCACCACAGGGACGATAAAGACCCAGTACTTC.

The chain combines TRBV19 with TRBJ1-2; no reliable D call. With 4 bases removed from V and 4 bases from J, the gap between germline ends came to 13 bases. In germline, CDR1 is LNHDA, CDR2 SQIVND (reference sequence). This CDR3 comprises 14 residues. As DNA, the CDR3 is TGTGCCAGTAGTAATAGCCTTTGGGGCTATGGCTACACCTTC. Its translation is CASSNSLWGYGYTF.

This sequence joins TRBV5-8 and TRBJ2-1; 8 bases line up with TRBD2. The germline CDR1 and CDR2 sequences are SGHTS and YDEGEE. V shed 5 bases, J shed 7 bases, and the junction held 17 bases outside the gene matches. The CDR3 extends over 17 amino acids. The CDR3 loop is CASSYSIGSGIWNEQFF. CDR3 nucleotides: TGTGCCAGCAGTTACTCCATAGGTAGCGGGATTTGGAATGAGCAGTTCTTC.

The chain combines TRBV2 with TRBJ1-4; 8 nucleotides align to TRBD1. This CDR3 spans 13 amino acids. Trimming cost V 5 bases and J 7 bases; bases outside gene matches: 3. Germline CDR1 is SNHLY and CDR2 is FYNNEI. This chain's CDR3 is CASSSGGGEKLFF. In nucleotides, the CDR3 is TGTGCCAGCAGTTCAGGGGGCGGTGAAAAACTGTTTTTT.

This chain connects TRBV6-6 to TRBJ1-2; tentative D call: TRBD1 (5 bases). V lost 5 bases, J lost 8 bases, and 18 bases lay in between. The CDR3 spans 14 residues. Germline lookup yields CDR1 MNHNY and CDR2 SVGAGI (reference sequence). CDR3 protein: CASSQGNRLGGYTF. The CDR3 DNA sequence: TGTGCCAGCAGTCAGGGAAACCGACTGGGAGGCTACACCTTC.